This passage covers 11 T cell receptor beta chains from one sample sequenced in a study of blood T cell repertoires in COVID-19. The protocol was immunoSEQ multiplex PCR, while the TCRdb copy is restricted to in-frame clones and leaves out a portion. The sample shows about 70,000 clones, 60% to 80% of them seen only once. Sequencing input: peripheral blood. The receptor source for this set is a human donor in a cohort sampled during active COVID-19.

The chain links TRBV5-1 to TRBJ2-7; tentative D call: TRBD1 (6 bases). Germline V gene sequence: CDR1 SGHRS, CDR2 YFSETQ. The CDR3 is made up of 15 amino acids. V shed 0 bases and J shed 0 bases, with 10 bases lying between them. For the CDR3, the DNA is TGCGCCAGCAGCTTGGGGGGGCCGTTCTCCTACGAGCAGTACTTC. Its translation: CASSLGGPFSYEQYF.

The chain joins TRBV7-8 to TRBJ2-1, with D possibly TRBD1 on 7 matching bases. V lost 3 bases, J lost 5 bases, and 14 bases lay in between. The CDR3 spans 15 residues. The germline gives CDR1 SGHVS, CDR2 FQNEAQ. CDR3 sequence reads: CASSFRGPGDNEQFF. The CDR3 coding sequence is TGTGCCAGCAGCTTTAGGGGGCCGGGGGACAATGAGCAGTTCTTC.

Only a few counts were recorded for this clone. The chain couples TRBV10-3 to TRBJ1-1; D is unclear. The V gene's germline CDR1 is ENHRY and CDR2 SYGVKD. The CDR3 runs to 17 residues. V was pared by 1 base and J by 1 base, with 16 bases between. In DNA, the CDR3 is TGTGCCATCAGTGAGTTGTGGACTGAAGATCCGAACACTGAAGCTTTCTTT. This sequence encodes CAISELWTEDPNTEAFF.

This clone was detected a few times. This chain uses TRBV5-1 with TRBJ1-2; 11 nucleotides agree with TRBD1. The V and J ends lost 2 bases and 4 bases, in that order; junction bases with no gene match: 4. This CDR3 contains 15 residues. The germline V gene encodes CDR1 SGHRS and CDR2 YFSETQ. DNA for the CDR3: TGCGCCAGCAGCTTCGGGACAGGGGGGCCCTATGGCTACACCTTC. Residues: CASSFGTGGPYGYTF.

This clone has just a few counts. Here the CDR3 reads CASSRPGTDYGYTF. For the CDR3, the DNA is TGTGCCAGCAGCCGGCCCGGGACAGACTATGGCTACACCTTC. This rearrangement joins TRBV3-1 (or the pseudogene TRBV3-2) to TRBJ1-2, with TRBD1 identical over 7 bases. The CDR3 contains 14 residues. Per the germline V gene, CDR1 is LGHDT and CDR2 is YNNKEL (reference sequence). After removal of 4 bases from V and 3 bases from J, the junction contained 5 bases not matched to a gene.

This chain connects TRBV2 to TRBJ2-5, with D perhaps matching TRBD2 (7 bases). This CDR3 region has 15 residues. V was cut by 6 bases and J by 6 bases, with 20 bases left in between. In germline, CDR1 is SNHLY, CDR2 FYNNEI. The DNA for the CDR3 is TGTGCCAGCAGCACACGTGGGGGGGGCCTAAAGACCCAGTACTTC. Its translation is CASSTRGGGLKTQYF.

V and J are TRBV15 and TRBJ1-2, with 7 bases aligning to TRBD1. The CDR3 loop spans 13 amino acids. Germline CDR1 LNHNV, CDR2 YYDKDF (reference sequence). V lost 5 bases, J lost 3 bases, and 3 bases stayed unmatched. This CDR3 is CATSPGTDYGYTF. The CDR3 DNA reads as TGTGCCACCAGCCCGGGGACAGACTATGGCTACACCTTC.

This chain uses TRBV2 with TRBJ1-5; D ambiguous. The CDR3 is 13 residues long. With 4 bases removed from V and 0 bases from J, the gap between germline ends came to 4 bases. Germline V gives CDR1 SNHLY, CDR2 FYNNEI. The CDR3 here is CASSADSNQPQHF. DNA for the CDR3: TGTGCCAGCAGTGCAGATAGCAATCAGCCCCAGCATTTT.

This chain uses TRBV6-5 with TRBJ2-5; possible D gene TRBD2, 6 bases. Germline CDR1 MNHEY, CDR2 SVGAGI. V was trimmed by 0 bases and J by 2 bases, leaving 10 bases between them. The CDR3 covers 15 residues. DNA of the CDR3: TGTGCCAGCAGTTACTCTTCGGGGAGGCAAGAGACCCAGTACTTC. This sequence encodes CASSYSSGRQETQYF.

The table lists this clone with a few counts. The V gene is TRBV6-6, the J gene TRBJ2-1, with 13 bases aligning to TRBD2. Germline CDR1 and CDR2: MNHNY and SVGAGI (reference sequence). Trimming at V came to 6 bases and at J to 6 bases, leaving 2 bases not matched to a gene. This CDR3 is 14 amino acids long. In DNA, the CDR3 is TGTGCCAGCAGCCGACTAGCGGGGGGCAATGAGCAGTTCTTC. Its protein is CASSRLAGGNEQFF.

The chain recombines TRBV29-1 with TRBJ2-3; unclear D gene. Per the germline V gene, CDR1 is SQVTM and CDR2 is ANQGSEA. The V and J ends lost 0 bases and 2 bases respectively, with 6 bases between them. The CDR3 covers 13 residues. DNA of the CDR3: TGCAGCGTTGAAGAAAGAGCCACAGATACGCAGTATTTT. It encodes CSVEERATDTQYF.